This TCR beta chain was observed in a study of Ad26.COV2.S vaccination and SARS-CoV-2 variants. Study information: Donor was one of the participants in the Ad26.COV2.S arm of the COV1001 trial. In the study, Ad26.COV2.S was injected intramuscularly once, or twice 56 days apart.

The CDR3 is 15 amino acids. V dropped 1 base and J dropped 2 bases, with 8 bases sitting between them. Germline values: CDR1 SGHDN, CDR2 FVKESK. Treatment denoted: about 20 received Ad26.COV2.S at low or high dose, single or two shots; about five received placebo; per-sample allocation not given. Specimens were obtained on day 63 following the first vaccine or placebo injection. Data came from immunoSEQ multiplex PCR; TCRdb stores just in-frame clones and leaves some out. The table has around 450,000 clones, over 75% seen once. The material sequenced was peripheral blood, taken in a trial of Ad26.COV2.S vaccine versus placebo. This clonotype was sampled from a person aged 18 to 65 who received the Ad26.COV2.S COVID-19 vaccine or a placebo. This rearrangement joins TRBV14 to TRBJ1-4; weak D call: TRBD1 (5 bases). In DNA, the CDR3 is TGTGCCAGCAGCCAAGCGGGGCGTACTAATGAAAAACTGTTTTTT. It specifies CASSQAGRTNEKLFF.